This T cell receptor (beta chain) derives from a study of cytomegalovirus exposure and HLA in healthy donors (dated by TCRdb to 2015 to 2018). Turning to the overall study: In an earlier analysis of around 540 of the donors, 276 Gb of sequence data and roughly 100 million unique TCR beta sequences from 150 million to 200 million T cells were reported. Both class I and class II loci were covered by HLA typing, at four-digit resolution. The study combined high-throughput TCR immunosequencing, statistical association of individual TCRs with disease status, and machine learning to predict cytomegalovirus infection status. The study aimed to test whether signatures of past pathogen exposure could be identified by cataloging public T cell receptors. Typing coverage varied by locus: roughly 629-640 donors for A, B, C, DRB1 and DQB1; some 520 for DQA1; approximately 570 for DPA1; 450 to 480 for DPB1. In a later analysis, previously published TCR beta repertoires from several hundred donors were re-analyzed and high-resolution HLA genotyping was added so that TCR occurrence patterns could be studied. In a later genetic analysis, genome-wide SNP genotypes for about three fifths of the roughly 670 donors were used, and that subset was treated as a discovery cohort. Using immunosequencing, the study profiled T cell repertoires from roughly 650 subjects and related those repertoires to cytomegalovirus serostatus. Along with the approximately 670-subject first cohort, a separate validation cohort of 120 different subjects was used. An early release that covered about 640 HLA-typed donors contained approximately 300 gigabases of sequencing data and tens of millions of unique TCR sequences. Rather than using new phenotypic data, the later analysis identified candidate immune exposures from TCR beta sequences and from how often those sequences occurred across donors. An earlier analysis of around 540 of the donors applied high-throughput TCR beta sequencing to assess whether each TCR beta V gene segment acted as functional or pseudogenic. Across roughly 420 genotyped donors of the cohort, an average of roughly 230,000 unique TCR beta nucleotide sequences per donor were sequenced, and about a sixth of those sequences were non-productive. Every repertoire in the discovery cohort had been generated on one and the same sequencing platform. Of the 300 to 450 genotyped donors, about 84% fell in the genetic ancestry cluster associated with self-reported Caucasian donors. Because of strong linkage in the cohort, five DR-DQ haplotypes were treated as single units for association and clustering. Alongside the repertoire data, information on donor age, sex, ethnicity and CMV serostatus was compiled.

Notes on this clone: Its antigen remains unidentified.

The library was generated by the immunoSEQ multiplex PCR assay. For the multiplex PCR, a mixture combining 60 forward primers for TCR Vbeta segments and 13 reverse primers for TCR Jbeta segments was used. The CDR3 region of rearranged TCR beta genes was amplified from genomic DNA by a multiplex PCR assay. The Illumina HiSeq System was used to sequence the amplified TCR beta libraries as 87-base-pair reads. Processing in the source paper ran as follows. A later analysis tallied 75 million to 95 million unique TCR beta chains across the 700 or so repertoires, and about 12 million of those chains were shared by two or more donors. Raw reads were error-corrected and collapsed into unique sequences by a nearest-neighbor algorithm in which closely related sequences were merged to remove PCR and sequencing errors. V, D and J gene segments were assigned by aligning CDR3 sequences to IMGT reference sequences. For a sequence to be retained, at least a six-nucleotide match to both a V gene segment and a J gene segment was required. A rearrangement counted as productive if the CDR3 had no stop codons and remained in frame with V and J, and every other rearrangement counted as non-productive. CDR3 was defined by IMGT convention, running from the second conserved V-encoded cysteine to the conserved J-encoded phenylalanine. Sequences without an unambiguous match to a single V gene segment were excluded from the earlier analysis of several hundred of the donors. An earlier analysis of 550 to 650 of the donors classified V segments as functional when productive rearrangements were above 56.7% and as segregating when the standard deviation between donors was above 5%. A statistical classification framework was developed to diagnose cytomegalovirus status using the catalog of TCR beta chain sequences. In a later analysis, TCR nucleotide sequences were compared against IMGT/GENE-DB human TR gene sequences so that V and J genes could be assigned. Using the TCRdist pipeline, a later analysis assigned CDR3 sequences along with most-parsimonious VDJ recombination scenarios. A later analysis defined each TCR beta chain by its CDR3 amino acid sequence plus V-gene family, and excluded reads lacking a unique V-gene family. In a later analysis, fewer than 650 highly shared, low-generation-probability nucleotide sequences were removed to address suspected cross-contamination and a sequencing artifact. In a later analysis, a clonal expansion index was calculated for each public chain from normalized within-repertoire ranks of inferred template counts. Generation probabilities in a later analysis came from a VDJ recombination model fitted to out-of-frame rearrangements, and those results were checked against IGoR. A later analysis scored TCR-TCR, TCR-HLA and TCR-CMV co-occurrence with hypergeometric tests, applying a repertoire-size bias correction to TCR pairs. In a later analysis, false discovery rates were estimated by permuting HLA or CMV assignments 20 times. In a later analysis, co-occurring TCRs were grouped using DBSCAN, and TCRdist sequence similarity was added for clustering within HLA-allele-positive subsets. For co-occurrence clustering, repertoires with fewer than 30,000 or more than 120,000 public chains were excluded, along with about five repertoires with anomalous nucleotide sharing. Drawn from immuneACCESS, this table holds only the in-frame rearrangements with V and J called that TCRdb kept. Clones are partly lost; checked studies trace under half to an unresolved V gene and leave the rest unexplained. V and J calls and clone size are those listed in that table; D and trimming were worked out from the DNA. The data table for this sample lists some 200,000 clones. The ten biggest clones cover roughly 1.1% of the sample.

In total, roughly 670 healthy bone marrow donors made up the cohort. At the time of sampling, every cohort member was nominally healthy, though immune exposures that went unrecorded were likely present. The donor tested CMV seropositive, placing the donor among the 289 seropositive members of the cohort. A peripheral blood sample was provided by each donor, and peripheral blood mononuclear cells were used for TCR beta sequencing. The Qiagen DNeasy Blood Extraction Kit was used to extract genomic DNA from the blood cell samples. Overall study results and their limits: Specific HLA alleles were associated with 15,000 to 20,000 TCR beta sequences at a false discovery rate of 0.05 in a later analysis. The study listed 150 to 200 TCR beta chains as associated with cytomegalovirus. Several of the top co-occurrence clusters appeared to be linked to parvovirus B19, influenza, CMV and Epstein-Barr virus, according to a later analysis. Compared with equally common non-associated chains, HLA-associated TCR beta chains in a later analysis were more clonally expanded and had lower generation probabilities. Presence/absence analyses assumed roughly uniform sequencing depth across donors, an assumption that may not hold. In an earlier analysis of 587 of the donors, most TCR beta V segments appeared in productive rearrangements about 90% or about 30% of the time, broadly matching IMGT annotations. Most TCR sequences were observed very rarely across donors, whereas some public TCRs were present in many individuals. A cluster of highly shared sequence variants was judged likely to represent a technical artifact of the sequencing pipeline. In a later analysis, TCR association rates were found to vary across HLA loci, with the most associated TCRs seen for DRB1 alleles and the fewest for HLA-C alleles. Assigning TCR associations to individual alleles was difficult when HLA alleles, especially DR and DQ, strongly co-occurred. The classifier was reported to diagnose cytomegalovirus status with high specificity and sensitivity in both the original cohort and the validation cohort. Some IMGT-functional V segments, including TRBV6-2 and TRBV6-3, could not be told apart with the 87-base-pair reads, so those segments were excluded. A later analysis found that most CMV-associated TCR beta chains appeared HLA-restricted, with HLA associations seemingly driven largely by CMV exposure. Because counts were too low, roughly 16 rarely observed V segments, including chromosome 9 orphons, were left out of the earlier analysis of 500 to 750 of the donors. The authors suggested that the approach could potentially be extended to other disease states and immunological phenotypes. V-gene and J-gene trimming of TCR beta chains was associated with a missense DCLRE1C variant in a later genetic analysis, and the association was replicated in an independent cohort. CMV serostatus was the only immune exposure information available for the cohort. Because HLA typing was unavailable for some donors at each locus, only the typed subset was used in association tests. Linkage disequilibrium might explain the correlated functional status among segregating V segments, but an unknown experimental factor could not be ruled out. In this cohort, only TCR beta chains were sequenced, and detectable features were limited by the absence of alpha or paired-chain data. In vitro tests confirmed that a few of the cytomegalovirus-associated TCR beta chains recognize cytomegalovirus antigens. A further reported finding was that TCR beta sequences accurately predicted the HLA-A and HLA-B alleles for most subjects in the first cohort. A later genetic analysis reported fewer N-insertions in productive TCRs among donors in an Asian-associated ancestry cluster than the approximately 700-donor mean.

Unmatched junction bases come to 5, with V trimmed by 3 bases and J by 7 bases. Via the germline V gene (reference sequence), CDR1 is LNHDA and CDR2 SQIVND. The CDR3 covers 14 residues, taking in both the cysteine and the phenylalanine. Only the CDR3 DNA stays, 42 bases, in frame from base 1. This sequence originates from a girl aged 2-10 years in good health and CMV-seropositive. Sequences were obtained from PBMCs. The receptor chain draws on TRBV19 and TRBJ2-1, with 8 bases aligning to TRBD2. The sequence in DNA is TGTGCCAGTAGTATCGGGACTAGTTGGAATGAGCAGTTCTTC. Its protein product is CASSIGTSWNEQFF.